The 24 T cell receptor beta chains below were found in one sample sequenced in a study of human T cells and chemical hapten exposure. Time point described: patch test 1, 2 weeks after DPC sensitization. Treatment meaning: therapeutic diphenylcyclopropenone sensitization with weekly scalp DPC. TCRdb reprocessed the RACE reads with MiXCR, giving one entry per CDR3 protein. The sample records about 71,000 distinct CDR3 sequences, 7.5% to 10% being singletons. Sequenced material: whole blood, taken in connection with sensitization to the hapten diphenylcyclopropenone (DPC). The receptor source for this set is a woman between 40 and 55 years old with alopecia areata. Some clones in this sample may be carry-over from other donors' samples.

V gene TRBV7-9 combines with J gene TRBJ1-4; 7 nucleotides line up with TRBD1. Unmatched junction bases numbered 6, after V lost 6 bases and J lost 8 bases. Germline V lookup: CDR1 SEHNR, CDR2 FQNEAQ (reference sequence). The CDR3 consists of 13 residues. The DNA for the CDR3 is TGTGCCAGCAGAAAGGGACAGTCCGAAAAACTGTTTTTT. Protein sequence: CASRKGQSEKLFF.

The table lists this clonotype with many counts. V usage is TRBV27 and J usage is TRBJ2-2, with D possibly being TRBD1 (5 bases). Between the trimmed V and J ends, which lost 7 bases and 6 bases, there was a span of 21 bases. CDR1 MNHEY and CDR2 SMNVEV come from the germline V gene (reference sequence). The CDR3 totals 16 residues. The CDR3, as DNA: TGTGCCAGCACTATCAAGGCAGGGCGTGGGTCCGGGGAGCTGTTTTTT. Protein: CASTIKAGRGSGELFF.

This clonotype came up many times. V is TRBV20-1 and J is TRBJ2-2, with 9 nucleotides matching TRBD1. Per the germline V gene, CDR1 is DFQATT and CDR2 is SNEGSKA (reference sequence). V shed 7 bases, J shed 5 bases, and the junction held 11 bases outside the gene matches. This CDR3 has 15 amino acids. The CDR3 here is CSVAHRGRVTGELFF. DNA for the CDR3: TGCAGTGTCGCACACAGGGGGCGAGTAACCGGGGAGCTGTTTTTT.

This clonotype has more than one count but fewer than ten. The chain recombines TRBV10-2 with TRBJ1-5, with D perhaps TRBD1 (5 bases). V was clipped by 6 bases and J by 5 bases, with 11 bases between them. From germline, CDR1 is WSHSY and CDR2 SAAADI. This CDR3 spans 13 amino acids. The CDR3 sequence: CASRLGGDQPQHF. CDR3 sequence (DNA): TGCGCCAGCAGACTCGGGGGGGATCAGCCCCAGCATTTT.

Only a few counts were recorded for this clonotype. The CDR3 protein is CASSYEQGVSYNEQFF. DNA of the CDR3: TGTGCCAGCAGTTACGAACAGGGGGTCTCCTACAATGAGCAGTTCTTC. This chain links TRBV6-2 or TRBV6-3 with TRBJ2-1; 8 nucleotides agree with TRBD1. Germline-derived CDR1 and CDR2 are MNHEY and SVGEGT. The CDR3 contains 16 residues. V trimming: 2 bases; J trimming: 0 bases; junction bases outside the gene matches: 3.

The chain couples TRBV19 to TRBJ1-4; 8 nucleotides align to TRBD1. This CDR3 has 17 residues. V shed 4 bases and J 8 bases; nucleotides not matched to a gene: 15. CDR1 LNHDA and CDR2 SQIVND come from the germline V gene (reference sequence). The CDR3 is CASSKSRQGPVEEKLFF. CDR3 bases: TGTGCCAGTAGTAAATCTCGACAGGGGCCCGTGGAAGAAAAACTGTTTTTT.

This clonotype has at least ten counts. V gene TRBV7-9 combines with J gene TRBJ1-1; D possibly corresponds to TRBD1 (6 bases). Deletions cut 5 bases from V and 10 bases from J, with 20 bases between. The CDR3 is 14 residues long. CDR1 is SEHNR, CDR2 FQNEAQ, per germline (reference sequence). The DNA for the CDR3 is TGTGCCAGCAGCCCCTCCGCGGGGGGGCTGGGAGCTTTCTTT. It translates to CASSPSAGGLGAFF.

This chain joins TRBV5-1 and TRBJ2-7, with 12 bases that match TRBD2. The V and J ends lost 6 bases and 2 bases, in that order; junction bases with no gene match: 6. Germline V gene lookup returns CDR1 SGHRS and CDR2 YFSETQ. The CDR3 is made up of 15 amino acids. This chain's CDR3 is CASTLAGGSTYEQYF. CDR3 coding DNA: TGCGCCAGCACCCTAGCGGGGGGGTCCACCTACGAGCAGTACTTC.

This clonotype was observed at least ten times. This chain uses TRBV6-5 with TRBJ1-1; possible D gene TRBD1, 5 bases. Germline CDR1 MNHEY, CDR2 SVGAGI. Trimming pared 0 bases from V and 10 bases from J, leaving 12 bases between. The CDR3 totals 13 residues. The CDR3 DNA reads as TGTGCCAGCAGTTACTCGAATCAGGGCGTAGCTTTCTTT. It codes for CASSYSNQGVAFF.

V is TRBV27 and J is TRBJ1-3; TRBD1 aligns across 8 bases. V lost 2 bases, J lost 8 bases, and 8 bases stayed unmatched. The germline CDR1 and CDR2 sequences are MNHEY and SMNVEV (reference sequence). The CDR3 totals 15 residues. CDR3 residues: CASSLAWTGSYTIYF. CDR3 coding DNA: TGTGCCAGCAGTTTAGCCTGGACAGGGAGTTACACCATATATTTT.

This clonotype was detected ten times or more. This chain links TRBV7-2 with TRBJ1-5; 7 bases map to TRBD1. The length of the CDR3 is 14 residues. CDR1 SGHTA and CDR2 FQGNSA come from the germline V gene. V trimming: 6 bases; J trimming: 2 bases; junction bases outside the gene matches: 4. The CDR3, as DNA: TGTGCCAGCAGACCAGGGGGTGGCAATCAGCCCCAGCATTTT. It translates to CASRPGGGNQPQHF.

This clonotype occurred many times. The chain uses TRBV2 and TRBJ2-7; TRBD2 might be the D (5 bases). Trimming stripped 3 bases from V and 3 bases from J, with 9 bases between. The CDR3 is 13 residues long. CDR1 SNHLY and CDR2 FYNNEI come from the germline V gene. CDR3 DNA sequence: TGTGCCAGCAGTGACCCGGGAAACTACGAGCAGTACTTC. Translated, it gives CASSDPGNYEQYF.

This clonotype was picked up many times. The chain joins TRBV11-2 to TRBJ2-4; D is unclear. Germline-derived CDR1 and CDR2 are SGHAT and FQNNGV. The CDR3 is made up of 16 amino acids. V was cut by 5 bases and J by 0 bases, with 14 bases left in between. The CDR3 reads CASSEYLNLAKNIQYF. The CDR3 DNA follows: TGTGCCAGCAGCGAGTACCTAAACCTAGCCAAAAACATTCAGTACTTC.

The chain's CDR3 is CASSPDPYGYTF. CDR3 bases: TGTGCCAGCAGCCCGGACCCATATGGCTACACCTTC. V is TRBV28 and J is TRBJ1-2; D unresolved. The CDR3 has 12 amino acids. CDR1 is MDHEN and CDR2 is SYDVKM in the germline V gene. V was shortened by 6 bases and J by 5 bases, with 10 bases between the two germline ends.

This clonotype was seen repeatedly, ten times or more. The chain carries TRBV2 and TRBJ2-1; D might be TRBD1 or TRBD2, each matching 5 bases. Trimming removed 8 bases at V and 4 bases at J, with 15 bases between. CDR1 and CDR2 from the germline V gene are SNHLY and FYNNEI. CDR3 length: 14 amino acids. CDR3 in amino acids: CASGAGGGYNEQFF. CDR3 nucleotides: TGTGCCAGCGGGGCGGGTGGGGGATACAATGAGCAGTTCTTC.

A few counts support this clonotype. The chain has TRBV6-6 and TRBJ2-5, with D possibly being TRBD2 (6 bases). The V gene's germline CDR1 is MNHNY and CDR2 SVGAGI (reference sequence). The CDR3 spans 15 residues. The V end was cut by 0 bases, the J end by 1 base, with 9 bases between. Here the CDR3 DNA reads TGTGCCAGCAGTTACTCTGGGGAGGCCCAAGAGACCCAGTACTTC. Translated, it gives CASSYSGEAQETQYF.

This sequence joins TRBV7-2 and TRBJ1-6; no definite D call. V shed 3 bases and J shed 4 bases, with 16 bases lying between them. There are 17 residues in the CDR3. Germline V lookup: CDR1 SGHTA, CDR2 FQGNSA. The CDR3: CASSFYTPGVYNSPLHF. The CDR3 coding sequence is TGTGCCAGCAGCTTTTACACTCCAGGCGTATATAATTCACCCCTCCACTTT.

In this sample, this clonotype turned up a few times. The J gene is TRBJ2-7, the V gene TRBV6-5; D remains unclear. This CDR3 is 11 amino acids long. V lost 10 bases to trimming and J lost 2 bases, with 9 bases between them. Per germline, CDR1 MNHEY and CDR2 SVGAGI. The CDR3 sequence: CATGPAYEQYF. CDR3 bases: TGTGCCACCGGCCCGGCCTACGAGCAGTACTTC.

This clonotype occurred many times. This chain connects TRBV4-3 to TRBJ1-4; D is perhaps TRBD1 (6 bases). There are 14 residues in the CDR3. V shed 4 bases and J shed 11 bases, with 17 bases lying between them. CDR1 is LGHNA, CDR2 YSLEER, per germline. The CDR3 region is CASSLLEGVNKLFF. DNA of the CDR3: TGCGCCAGCAGCCTCCTAGAGGGGGTCAATAAACTGTTTTTT.

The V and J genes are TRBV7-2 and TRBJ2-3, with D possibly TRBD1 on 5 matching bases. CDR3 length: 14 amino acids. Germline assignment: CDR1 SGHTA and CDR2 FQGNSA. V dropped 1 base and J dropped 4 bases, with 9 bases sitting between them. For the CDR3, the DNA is TGTGCCAGCAGCTTAGGCAGGGCCCCAGATACGCAGTATTTT. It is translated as CASSLGRAPDTQYF.

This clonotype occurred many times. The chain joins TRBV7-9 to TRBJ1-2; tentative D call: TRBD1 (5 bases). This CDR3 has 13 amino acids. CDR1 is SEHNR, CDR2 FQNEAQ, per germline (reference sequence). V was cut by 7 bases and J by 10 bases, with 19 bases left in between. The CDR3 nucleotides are TGTGCCAGCATCAAAGGGACCACGTGGGACTACACCTTC. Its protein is CASIKGTTWDYTF.

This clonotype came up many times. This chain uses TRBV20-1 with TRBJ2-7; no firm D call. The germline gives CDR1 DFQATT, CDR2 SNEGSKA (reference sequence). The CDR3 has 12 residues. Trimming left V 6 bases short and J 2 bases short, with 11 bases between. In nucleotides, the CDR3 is TGCAGTGCCCCGGGCTCAGCCTACGAGCAGTACTTC. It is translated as CSAPGSAYEQYF.

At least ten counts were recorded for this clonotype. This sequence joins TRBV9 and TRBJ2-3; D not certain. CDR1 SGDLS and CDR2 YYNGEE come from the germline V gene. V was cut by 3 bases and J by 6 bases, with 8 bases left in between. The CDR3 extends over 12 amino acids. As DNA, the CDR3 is TGTGCCAGCAGCGCAAGTTGGGATACGCAGTATTTT. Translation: CASSASWDTQYF.

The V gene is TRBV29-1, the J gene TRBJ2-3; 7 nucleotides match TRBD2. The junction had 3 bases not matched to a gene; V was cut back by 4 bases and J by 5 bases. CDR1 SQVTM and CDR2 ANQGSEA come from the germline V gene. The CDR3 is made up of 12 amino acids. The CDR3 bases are TGCAGCGTTGGGTTAGCGGGAGATACGCAGTATTTT. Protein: CSVGLAGDTQYF.